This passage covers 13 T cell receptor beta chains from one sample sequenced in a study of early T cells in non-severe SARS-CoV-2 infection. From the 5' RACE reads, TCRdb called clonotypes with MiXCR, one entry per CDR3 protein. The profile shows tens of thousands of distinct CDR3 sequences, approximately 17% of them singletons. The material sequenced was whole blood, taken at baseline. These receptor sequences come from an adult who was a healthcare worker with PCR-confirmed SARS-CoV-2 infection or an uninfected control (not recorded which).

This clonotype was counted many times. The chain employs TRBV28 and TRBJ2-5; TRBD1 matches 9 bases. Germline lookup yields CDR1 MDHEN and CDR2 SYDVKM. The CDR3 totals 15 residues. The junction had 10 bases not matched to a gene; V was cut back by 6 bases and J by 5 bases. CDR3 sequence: CASSQNRGRRETQYF. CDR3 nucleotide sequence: TGTGCCAGCAGCCAGAACAGGGGGCGCAGGGAGACCCAGTACTTC.

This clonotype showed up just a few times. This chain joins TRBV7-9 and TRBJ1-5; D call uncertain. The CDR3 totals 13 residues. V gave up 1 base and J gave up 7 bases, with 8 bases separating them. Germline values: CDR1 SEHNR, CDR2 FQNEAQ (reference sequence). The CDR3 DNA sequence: TGTGCCAGCAGCTTAGGACACGAGCAGCCCCAGCATTTT. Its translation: CASSLGHEQPQHF.

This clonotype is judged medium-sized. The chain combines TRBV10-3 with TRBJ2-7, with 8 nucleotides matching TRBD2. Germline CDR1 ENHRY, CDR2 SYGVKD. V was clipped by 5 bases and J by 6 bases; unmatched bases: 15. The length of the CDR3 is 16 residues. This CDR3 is CAISSGTSGRGGEQYF. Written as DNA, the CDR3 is TGTGCCATCAGTTCCGGGACTAGTGGTCGAGGAGGCGAGCAGTACTTC.

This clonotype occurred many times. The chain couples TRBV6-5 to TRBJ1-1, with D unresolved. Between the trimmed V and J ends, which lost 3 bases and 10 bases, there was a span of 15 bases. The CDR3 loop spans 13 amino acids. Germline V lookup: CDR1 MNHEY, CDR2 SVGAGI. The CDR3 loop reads CASSYGSPGRAFF. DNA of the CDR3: TGTGCCAGCAGTTATGGGTCCCCCGGTAGAGCTTTCTTT.

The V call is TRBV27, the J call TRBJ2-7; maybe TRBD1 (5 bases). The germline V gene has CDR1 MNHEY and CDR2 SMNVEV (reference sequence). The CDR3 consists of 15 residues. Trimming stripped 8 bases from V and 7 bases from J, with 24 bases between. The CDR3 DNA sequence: TGTGCCAGCGGAGCCCCTGGCCAGGGCAGGGTGGAGCAGTACTTC. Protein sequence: CASGAPGQGRVEQYF.

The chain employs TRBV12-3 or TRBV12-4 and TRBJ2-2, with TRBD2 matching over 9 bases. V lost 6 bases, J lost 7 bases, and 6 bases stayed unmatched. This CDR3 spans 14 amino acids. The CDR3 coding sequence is TGTGCCAGCAGCAGTAGCGGGAGCGGCGGGGAGCTGTTTTTT. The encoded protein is CASSSSGSGGELFF.

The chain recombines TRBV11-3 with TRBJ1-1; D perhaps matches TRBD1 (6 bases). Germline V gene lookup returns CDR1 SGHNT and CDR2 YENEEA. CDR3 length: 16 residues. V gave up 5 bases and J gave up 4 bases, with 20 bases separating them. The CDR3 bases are TGTGCCAGCAGCGCAGTCCCCCGGCGGGGGGCCACTGAAGCTTTCTTT. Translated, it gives CASSAVPRRGATEAFF. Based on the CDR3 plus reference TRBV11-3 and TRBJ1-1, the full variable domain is EAGVVQSPRYKIIEKKQPVAFWCNPISGHNTLYWYLQNLGQGPELLIRYENEEAVDDSQLPKDRFSAERLKGVDSTLKIQPAELGDSAVYLCASSAVPRRGATEAFFGQGTRLTVV.

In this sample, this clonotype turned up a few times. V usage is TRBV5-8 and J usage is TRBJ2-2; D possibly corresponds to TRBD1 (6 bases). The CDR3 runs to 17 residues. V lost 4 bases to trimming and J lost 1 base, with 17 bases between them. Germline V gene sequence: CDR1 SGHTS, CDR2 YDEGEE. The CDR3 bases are TGTGCCAGCAGCAAGCGCGGACAGATCTTGAACACCGGGGAGCTGTTTTTT. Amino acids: CASSKRGQILNTGELFF. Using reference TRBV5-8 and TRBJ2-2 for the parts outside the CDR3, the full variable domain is EAGVTQSPTHLIKTRGQQATLRCSPISGHTSVYWYQQALGLGLQFLLWYDEGEERNRGNFPPRFSGRQFPNYSSELNVNALELEDSALYLCASSKRGQILNTGELFFGEGSRLTVL.

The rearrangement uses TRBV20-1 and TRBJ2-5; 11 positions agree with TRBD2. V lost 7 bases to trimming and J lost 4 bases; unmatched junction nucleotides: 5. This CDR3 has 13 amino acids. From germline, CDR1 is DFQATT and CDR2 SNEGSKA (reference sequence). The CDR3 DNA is TGCAGTGGGACCGGACTAGCGGGAGAGACCCAGTACTTC. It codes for CSGTGLAGETQYF.

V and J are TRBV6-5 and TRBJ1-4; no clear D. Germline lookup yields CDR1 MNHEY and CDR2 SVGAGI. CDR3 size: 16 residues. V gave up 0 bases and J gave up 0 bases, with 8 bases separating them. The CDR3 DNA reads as TGTGCCAGCAGTTACTCCCAGCCCTCAACTAATGAAAAACTGTTTTTT. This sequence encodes CASSYSQPSTNEKLFF.

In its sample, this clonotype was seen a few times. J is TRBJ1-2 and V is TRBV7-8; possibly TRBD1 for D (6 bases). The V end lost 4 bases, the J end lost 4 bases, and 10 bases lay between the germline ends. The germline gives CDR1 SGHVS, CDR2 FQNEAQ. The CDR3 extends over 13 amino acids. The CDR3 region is CASSSGAFYGYTF. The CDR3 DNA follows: TGTGCCAGCAGCTCGGGGGCCTTCTATGGCTACACCTTC.

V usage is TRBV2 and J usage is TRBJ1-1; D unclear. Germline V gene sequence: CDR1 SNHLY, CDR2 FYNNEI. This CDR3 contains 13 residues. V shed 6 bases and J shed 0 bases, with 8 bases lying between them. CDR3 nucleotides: TGTGCCAGCAGAGTAGATATGAACACTGAAGCTTTCTTT. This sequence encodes CASRVDMNTEAFF.

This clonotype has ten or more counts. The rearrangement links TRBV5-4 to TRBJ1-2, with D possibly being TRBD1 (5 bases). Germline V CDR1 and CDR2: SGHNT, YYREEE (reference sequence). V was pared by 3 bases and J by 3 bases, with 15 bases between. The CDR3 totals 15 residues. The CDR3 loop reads CASSSSSGTHYGYTF. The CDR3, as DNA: TGTGCCAGCAGCTCATCCTCCGGGACGCACTATGGCTACACCTTC.